This T cell receptor (beta chain) is from a study of blood T cells in healthy people across ages. A J-beta primer mix and a sample-barcoded 5' primer were used in a second PCR of roughly 7 to 12 cycles. TCRdb reprocessed the 5' RACE reads with MiXCR, giving one entry per CDR3 protein. The sample has 780,000 or so distinct CDR3 sequences, 40% to 65% seen once. Findings of the study overall: Per million T cells, TCR beta diversity dropped about linearly as age rose.

This clonotype was observed a handful of times. Its antigen remains unknown. The CDR3 runs 18 residues. Trimming removed 6 bases from V and 7 bases from J, with 25 bases in between. This chain uses TRBV12-3 or TRBV12-4 with TRBJ1-6, with D uncertain. Sequencing was done on a sample of blood. This receptor was identified in an elderly man in good health. The CDR3 reads CASRSQQRARLKNSPLHF. The CDR3 nucleotides read TGTGCCAGCAGATCACAGCAGAGGGCGAGATTAAAAAATTCACCCCTCCACTTT.